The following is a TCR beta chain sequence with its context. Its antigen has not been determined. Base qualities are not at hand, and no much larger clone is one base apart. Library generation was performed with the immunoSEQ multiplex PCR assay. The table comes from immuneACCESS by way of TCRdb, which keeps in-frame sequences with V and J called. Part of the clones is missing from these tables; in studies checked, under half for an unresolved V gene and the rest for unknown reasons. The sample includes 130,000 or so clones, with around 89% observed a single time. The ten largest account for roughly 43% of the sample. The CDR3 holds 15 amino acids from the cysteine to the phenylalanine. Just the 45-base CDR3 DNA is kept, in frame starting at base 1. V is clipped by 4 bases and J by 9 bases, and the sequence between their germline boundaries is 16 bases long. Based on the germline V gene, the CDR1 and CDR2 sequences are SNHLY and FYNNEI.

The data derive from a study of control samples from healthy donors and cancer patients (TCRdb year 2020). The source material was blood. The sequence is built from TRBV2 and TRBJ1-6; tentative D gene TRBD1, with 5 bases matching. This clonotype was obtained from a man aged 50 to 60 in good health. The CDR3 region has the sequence CASSVTGPGGSPLHF. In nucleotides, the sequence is TGTGCCAGCAGTGTAACAGGTCCTGGGGGTTCACCCCTCCACTTT.